This T cell receptor beta chain was recorded in a study of Graves' ophthalmopathy and Graves' hyperthyroidism. Overall study results and limits: Sensitivity reached 70% to 71% and specificity about 73% when the model predicted ophthalmopathy progression. A model built from 13 signatures distinguished ophthalmopathy from stable hyperthyroidism with approximately 90% sensitivity and about 84% specificity.

At least ten counts were recorded for this clonotype. Its antigen remains unknown. RNA transcripts yielded amplified TCR beta CDR3 regions. First-round RT-PCR with HTBI primers preceded a second-round multiplex PCR. TCRdb independently ran MiXCR on the multiplex PCR reads; one entry per CDR3 protein. This sample has 1 million to 1.3 million distinct CDR3 sequences, with about 38% found just once. Aged 18 to 65, hyperthyroidism patients had been newly diagnosed, with under 2 months' duration. Reliance was placed on clinical symptoms, serum thyroxine, TRAb, thyroid ultrasound and orbital computed tomography for diagnosis. V gave up 5 bases and J gave up 5 bases, with 13 bases separating them. Germline lookup yields CDR1 DFQATT and CDR2 SNEGSKA (reference sequence). The CDR3 is 12 amino acids.

This TCR came from an adult man with Graves' hyperthyroidism. Input material: peripheral blood or thyroid tissue (not recorded which). This chain uses TRBV20-1 with TRBJ2-7; D tentatively fits TRBD1 or TRBD2 (5 bases each). The CDR3 protein is CSAPGPPHEQYF. CDR3 sequence (DNA): TGCAGTGCTCCGGGGCCACCCCACGAGCAGTACTTC.